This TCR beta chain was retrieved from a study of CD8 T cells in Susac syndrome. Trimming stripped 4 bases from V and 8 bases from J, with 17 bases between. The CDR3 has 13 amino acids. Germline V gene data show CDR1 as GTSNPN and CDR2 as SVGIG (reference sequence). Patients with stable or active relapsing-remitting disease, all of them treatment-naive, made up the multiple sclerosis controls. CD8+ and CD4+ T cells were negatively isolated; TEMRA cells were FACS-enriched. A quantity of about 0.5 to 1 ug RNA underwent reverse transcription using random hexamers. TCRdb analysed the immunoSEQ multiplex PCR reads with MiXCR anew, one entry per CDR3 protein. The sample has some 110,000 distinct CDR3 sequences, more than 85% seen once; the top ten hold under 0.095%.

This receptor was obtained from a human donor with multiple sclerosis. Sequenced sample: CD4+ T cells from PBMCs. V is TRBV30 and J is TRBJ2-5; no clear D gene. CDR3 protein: CAWNWGRGGTQYF. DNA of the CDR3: TGTGCCTGGAACTGGGGTAGAGGCGGAACCCAGTACTTC.